These 4 T cell receptor beta chains came from one sample sequenced in a study of T cells in narcolepsy listed by TCRdb under 2018. The method was the immunoSEQ multiplex PCR assay. Entries here come from immuneACCESS through TCRdb and include only in-frame sequences with V and J called. Some clones fail to appear in such tables; in the studies checked, an unresolved V gene covers under half of the shortfall, and the cause of the remainder is unknown. In this sample the table shows more than 30,000 clones, 84% of which occur a single time. The leading ten clones occupy over 1% of the sample. Material: CD45RA- memory CD4+ T cells from PBMCs. The sample's cell subset or site label is to be understood as: memory T cells sorted ex vivo from peripheral blood. The receptors derive from a human donor with narcolepsy.

The chain joins TRBV7-2 to TRBJ2-3, with D uncertain. Trimming shortened V by 4 bases and J by 9 bases, and 11 bases separated the two germline ends. The length of the CDR3 is 12 residues. Germline V gene data show CDR1 as SGHTA and CDR2 as FQGNSA. The CDR3 DNA reads as TGTGCCAGCAGCTCAACAACGCGGACGCAGTATTTT. It encodes CASSSTTRTQYF.

The V gene is TRBV10-3, the J gene TRBJ1-5; D is possibly TRBD1 (6 bases). The CDR3 covers 13 residues. Deletions cut 10 bases from V and 0 bases from J, with 10 bases between. Per the germline V gene, CDR1 is ENHRY and CDR2 is SYGVKD. The CDR3 loop reads CATQGYSNQPQHF. The CDR3 DNA reads as TGTGCCACACAGGGCTATAGCAATCAGCCCCAGCATTTT.

The chain recombines TRBV7-9 with TRBJ2-5; possibly TRBD2 for D (6 bases). V was cut by 4 bases and J by 1 base, with 10 bases left in between. Germline CDR1 is SEHNR and CDR2 is FQNEAQ (reference sequence). The CDR3 length is 14 residues. In DNA form, the CDR3 reads TGTGCCAGCAGCTCGTCGGGACTCCAAGAGACCCAGTACTTC. As protein: CASSSSGLQETQYF.

The genes are TRBV2 and TRBJ1-2; 7 bases map to TRBD1. V gave up 7 bases and J gave up 0 bases; unmatched junction bases: 8. The CDR3 extends over 15 amino acids. Germline CDR1 is SNHLY and CDR2 is FYNNEI. The CDR3 sequence: CASIKEGQANYGYTF. The CDR3 DNA reads as TGTGCCAGCATCAAAGAAGGACAGGCTAACTATGGCTACACCTTC.